The present T cell receptor beta chain was sequenced within a study of T-cell memory formation after mild COVID-19. The study's findings and limits: CD4+ contracting clones lay mainly in CM and EM, CD8+ ones in EMRA. The study found balanced CD4/CD8 in clones contracting day 15 to 85 and a CD4+ lean in later expanders.

Comments on this clonotype: The antigen is unknown.

Constant-segment primers were used for 5'RACE, and the resulting TCR alpha and TCR beta cDNA libraries carried sample barcodes and UMIs. A single record per CDR3 protein comes from TCRdb applying MiXCR to the 5' RACE reads. The sample consists of about 140,000 distinct CDR3 sequences, around 15% of them appearing once. The receptor was derived from an adult woman who had mild COVID-19 (a few samples of this study predate the infection). Cell type and time point are not known. The specimen sequenced was PBMCs or a T cell subset sorted from them (not recorded which).

As DNA, the CDR3 is TGTGCCAGTAGTATTGAAGAATACGGCGGGGTTAACGAGCAGTACTTC. Its translation is CASSIEEYGGVNEQYF. The chain combines TRBV19 with TRBJ2-7; perhaps TRBD2 as D (6 bases). CDR3 length: 16 residues. In germline, CDR1 is LNHDA, CDR2 SQIVND (reference sequence). Trimming took 3 bases from V and 5 from J, leaving 20 bases between them.